The source of this T cell receptor (beta chain) is a study of regulatory T cells in long-lasting Graves disease. Overall study findings and caveats: Comparison showed that persistent patients shared more public clonotypes (fewer than 3,000) than new patients (966). TRBV28, TRBJ1-2 and TRBJ2-5 were favored in persistent disease.

The sample's time point: newly diagnosed GD, antithyroid drugs for less than 3 months. Following extraction of RNA from PBMCs, that RNA was used to make the TCR library. This clonotype was counted many times. As yet, its antigen is unknown. Germline loops: CDR1 LGHNA, CDR2 YSLEER. CDR3 length: 17 amino acids. V was shortened by 0 bases and J by 1 base, with 14 bases between the two germline ends. Arm-PCR of CDR3 regions with iRepertoire HTBI primers generated TCR beta libraries. Using its own MiXCR run on the multiplex PCR reads, TCRdb lists one record per CDR3 protein. The sample consists of more than 300,000 distinct CDR3 sequences, approximately 12% of them appearing once. These data were also reused for a study on T cells in Graves' hyperthyroidism and ophthalmopathy.

The origin of this receptor is a young woman with Graves disease. The rearrangement joins TRBV4-3 to TRBJ2-3; no clear D. The source was peripheral blood mononuclear cells (PBMCs), collected at new diagnosis, from a patient treated with antithyroid drugs. CDR3 nucleotide sequence: TGCGCCAGCAGCCAAGATTCGCTTGGGTGGGGCACAGATACGCAGTATTTT. It specifies CASSQDSLGWGTDTQYF.